The next 23 T cell receptor beta chains were all read from a single sample in a study of shared clonotypes between healthy human individuals. The table came from immunoSEQ multiplex PCR; TCRdb's copy has only in-frame clones and leaves some out. The sample records fewer than 3 million clones, about nine tenths being singletons. The specimen was naive CD4+ T cells from PBMCs. The subset denotes: CD45RA+ positively selected. The receptors come from a man between 18 and 29 years old in good health. Some clones in this sample may be carry-over from other donors' samples.

The sample holds one count of this clone. The chain links TRBV5-1 to TRBJ2-3, with D perhaps matching TRBD2 (6 bases). The CDR3 is made up of 16 amino acids. Trimming pared 0 bases from V and 2 bases from J, leaving 13 bases between. Germline loops: CDR1 SGHRS, CDR2 YFSETQ. CDR3 bases: TGCGCCAGCAGCTTGGGTGGCGGGAAAGCCACAGATACGCAGTATTTT. Residues: CASSLGGGKATDTQYF.

J is TRBJ2-5 and V is TRBV6-4; no definite D call. The V gene's germline CDR1 is MRHNA and CDR2 SNTAGT. Trimming took off 2 bases at V and 1 base at J, with 5 bases between the two ends. The CDR3 has 13 amino acids. CDR3: CASSDGIQETQYF. The CDR3 nucleotides read TGTGCCAGCAGTGACGGGATCCAAGAGACCCAGTACTTC.

J is TRBJ2-7 and V is TRBV7-3; D might be TRBD1 or TRBD2, each matching 7 bases. Per the germline V gene, CDR1 is SGHTA and CDR2 is FQGTGA. V was cut by 4 bases and J by 6 bases, with 19 bases left in between. CDR3 length: 15 residues. The CDR3 DNA sequence: TGTGCCAGCAGCTCCGGGCAGGGGGGGTCTCCCGAGCAGTACTTC. Translation gives CASSSGQGGSPEQYF.

V gene TRBV19 combines with J gene TRBJ2-5; 9 bases fit TRBD2. CDR1 is LNHDA and CDR2 is SQIVND in the germline V gene (reference sequence). There are 17 residues in the CDR3. V was pared by 6 bases and J by 5 bases, with 16 bases of the junction left unmatched. CDR3 in DNA: TGTGCCAGTAGGTCCACACTAGCGGGCGGTTGGTTGGAGACCCAGTACTTC. Amino acid sequence: CASRSTLAGGWLETQYF.

The chain uses TRBV5-4 and TRBJ1-2; 9 bases are a match to TRBD1. This CDR3 contains 13 residues. Germline V CDR1 and CDR2: SGHNT, YYREEE (reference sequence). The V and J ends lost 3 bases and 7 bases, in that order; junction bases with no gene match: 4. The CDR3 reads CASSSQGAGGYTF. The CDR3 coding sequence is TGTGCCAGCAGCTCACAGGGGGCGGGTGGCTACACCTTC.

The chain joins TRBV4-1 to TRBJ1-2, with D unclear. Germline V lookup: CDR1 MGHRA, CDR2 YSYEKL. V was trimmed by 1 base and J by 0 bases, leaving 12 bases between them. The CDR3 length is 16 residues. CDR3 in amino acids: CASSQVLTTPNYGYTF. In nucleotides, the CDR3 is TGCGCCAGCAGCCAAGTACTAACGACACCTAACTATGGCTACACCTTC.

Concerning this clone: The same CDR3 is also encoded by other DNA sequences in this sample. This chain uses TRBV18 with TRBJ2-7; 8 positions match TRBD1. CDR3 length equals 14 residues. V lost 3 bases, J lost 2 bases, and 3 bases stayed unmatched. Germline assignment: CDR1 KGHSH and CDR2 LQKENI. CDR3 DNA sequence: TGTGCCAGCTCACCTGGACAGGGACCCTACGAGCAGTACTTC. It is translated as CASSPGQGPYEQYF.

The V and J genes are TRBV5-6 and TRBJ2-3, with TRBD2 matching over 9 bases. The length of the CDR3 is 14 residues. Germline loops: CDR1 SGHDT, CDR2 YYEEEE. V dropped 4 bases and J dropped 4; count of bases not matched to a gene: 4. The CDR3 protein is CASSLRLAADTQYF. DNA for the CDR3: TGTGCCAGCAGCCTAAGACTAGCGGCAGATACGCAGTATTTT.

Turning to this clone: The same CDR3 is also encoded by other DNA sequences in this sample. The rearrangement links TRBV7-2 to TRBJ2-7; no clear D. There are 13 residues in the CDR3. Looked up from germline, CDR1 is SGHTA and CDR2 is FQGNSA. Trimming left V 4 bases short and J 2 bases short, with 9 bases between. The chain's CDR3 is CASSSQEPYEQYF. Written as DNA, the CDR3 is TGTGCCAGCAGCTCTCAGGAGCCCTACGAGCAGTACTTC. The full variable domain, with the rest looked up from reference TRBV7-2 and TRBJ2-7, is GAGVSQSPSNKVTEKGKDVELRCDPISGHTALYWYRQSLGQGLEFLIYFQGNSAPDKSGLPSDRFSAERTGGSVSTLTIQRTQQEDSAVYLCASSSQEPYEQYFGPGTRLTVT.

The V call is TRBV19, the J call TRBJ2-2; D is undetermined. Trimming cost V 1 base and J 4 bases, with 10 bases left between them. The CDR3 covers 15 residues. Germline V lookup: CDR1 LNHDA, CDR2 SQIVND (reference sequence). The CDR3 is CASSIGPKGTGELFF. CDR3 coding DNA: TGTGCCAGTAGTATAGGACCTAAGGGCACCGGGGAGCTGTTTTTT.

The sample holds a few counts of this clone. The CDR3 sequence: CAWIGDDGYGYTF. The DNA of the CDR3 is TGTGCCTGGATAGGCGACGACGGCTATGGCTACACCTTC. The J gene is TRBJ1-2, the V gene TRBV30; D not certain. Germline V lookup: CDR1 GTSNPN, CDR2 SVGIG (reference sequence). CDR3 length: 13 residues. V lost 4 bases, J lost 4 bases, and 13 bases lay in between.

The chain joins TRBV11-2 to TRBJ2-7; weak D call: TRBD2 (6 bases). The germline V gene has CDR1 SGHAT and CDR2 FQNNGV. Trimming stripped 5 bases from V and 7 bases from J, with 18 bases between. CDR3 length: 14 residues. In nucleotides, the CDR3 is TGTGCCAGCAGCCCCTGGACACGTGCGGGGGAGCAGTACTTC. Encoded protein: CASSPWTRAGEQYF.

The rearrangement uses TRBV5-4 and TRBJ2-5, with D tentatively TRBD1 or TRBD2 (5 bases each). Germline CDR1 is SGHNT and CDR2 is YYREEE (reference sequence). The V end was cut by 4 bases, the J end by 5 bases, with 15 bases between. The CDR3 consists of 14 residues. DNA of the CDR3: TGTGCCAGCAGCCCCCGAGAGGGGCCGGAGACCCAGTACTTC. Its protein is CASSPREGPETQYF.

This clone has a single count. The chain is built from TRBV27 and TRBJ2-7; 9 positions match TRBD1. Germline V CDR1 and CDR2: MNHEY, SMNVEV (reference sequence). This CDR3 is 15 amino acids long. The trim removed 4 bases at V and 5 bases at J, leaving 9 bases unmatched. The CDR3 nucleotides are TGTGCCAGCAGTTCCGGGACAGGGAGGATAAACGAGCAGTACTTC. The encoded protein is CASSSGTGRINEQYF.

Points on this clone: The identical CDR3 is also encoded by other nucleotide sequences in the sample. The J gene is TRBJ2-5, the V gene TRBV6-5; TRBD1 matches at 8 bases. This CDR3 has 13 residues. Germline V CDR1 and CDR2: MNHEY, SVGAGI. The J segment lost 2 bases and the V segment lost 6 bases, leaving 2 bases of the junction unmatched. CDR3 DNA sequence: TGTGCCAGCAGGCGGACAGGGCAAGAGACCCAGTACTTC. It specifies CASRRTGQETQYF.

This CDR3 is CASSLIWGGEQFF. DNA of the CDR3: TGTGCCAGCAGCTTAATCTGGGGAGGTGAGCAGTTCTTC. The chain employs TRBV7-2 and TRBJ2-1; TRBD2 might be the D (6 bases). CDR1 and CDR2 from the germline V gene are SGHTA and FQGNSA. The CDR3 runs to 13 residues. The ends were cut back, 2 bases at V and 9 bases at J, with 11 bases in the middle.

This clone was seen once. V is TRBV5-1 and J is TRBJ2-7, with 8 bases fitting TRBD2. This CDR3 contains 15 residues. V dropped 3 bases and J dropped 3; count of bases not matched to a gene: 8. The germline CDR1 and CDR2 sequences are SGHRS and YFSETQ. Here the CDR3 DNA reads TGCGCCAGCAGCTCCAGCGGGAGACCATTCTACGAGCAGTACTTC. This codes for CASSSSGRPFYEQYF.

The chain uses TRBV19 and TRBJ1-2, with unresolved D. The CDR3 has 12 residues. Germline values: CDR1 LNHDA, CDR2 SQIVND (reference sequence). With 7 bases removed from V and 7 bases from J, the gap between germline ends came to 13 bases. CDR3 loop: CASIHPPGGYTF. CDR3 coding DNA: TGTGCCAGTATCCACCCCCCTGGTGGCTACACCTTC.

This chain connects TRBV6-5 to TRBJ2-7, with 9 positions matching TRBD2. This CDR3 region has 15 residues. CDR1 is MNHEY and CDR2 is SVGAGI in the germline V gene. After removal of 5 bases from V and 5 bases from J, the junction contained 10 bases not matched to a gene. In DNA form, the CDR3 reads TGTGCCAGCAGTCCTTTAGCGGGAGCTAGCGACGAGCAGTACTTC. This gives the protein CASSPLAGASDEQYF.

The chain links TRBV29-1 to TRBJ1-1; no clear D gene. Germline CDR1 reads SQVTM; CDR2 reads ANQGSEA. The germline V and J ends were trimmed by 7 bases and 1 base, with 10 bases remaining between them. The CDR3 has 12 residues. Here the CDR3 DNA reads TGCAGCGCCAGACATCGGAACACTGAAGCTTTCTTT. Translating gives CSARHRNTEAFF. Full variable domain (outside the CDR3, taken from reference TRBV29-1 and TRBJ1-1): SAVISQKPSRDICQRGTSLTIQCQVDSQVTMMFWYRQQPGQSLTLIATANQGSEATYESGFVIDKFPISRPNLTFSTLTVSNMSPEDSSIYLCSARHRNTEAFFGQGTRLTVV.

As to this clone: Additional DNA sequences in this sample encode the identical CDR3. The rearrangement links TRBV7-9 to TRBJ1-1; TRBD1 might be the D (5 bases). V dropped 2 bases and J dropped 6 bases, with 10 bases sitting between them. Per germline, CDR1 SEHNR and CDR2 FQNEAQ (reference sequence). The CDR3 contains 13 residues. CDR3 loop: CASSLQGIPEAFF. The CDR3 coding sequence is TGTGCCAGCAGCTTACAGGGTATCCCTGAAGCTTTCTTT.

V is TRBV5-1 and J is TRBJ1-1; perhaps TRBD1 as D (6 bases). Trimming took 0 bases from V and 4 from J, leaving 16 bases between them. The CDR3 has 16 amino acids. CDR1 and CDR2 (germline): SGHRS, YFSETQ. As DNA, the CDR3 is TGCGCCAGCAGCTTGGGTTTGGGGGGCGTGGGCACTGAAGCTTTCTTT. Amino acid sequence: CASSLGLGGVGTEAFF.

On this clone: Other DNA sequences in the same sample also yield this CDR3. The V call is TRBV4-1, the J call TRBJ2-3, with 8 positions matching TRBD2. The CDR3 covers 15 residues. Germline CDR1 is MGHRA and CDR2 is YSYEKL. V shed 1 base and J 4 bases; nucleotides not matched to a gene: 4. The CDR3 here is CASSQGGAGADTQYF. The CDR3, as DNA: TGCGCCAGCAGCCAAGGTGGAGCGGGAGCAGATACGCAGTATTTT.